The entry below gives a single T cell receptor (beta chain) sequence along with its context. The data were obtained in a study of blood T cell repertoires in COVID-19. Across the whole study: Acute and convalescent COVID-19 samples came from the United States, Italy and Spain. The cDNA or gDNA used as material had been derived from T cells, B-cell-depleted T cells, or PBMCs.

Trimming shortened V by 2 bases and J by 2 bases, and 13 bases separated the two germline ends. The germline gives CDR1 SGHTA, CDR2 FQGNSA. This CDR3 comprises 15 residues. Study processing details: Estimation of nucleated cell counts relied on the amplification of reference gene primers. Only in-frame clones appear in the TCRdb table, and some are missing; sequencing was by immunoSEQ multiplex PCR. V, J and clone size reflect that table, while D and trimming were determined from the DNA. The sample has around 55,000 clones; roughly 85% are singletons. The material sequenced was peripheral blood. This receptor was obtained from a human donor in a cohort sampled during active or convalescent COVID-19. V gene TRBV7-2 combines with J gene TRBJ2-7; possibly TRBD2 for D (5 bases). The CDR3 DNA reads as TGTGCCAGCAGCTTAAGTCCGCCCGGGACCTACGAGCAGTACTTC. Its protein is CASSLSPPGTYEQYF.